Below are 3 T cell receptor beta chains sequenced from a single sample in a study of blood T cell repertoires in COVID-19. The data were produced by immunoSEQ multiplex PCR, yet TCRdb's version contains in-frame clones alone and is incomplete. The profile shows about 370,000 clones, 75% to 90% of them singletons. Sample: PBMCs or T cells enriched from blood (not recorded which). The receptors originated from a man aged 18 to 30 who had recovered from COVID-19.

The J gene is TRBJ2-1, the V gene TRBV2; unclear D gene. Germline loops: CDR1 SNHLY, CDR2 FYNNEI. The CDR3 covers 13 residues. With 4 bases removed from V and 5 bases from J, the gap between germline ends came to 9 bases. CDR3 sequence: CASSAEIHNEQFF. The DNA for the CDR3 is TGTGCCAGCAGTGCGGAGATTCACAATGAGCAGTTCTTC. The variable domain in full, completed from reference TRBV2 and TRBJ2-1, reads EPEVTQTPSHQVTQMGQEVILRCVPISNHLYFYWYRQILGQKVEFLVSFYNNEISEKSEIFDDQFSVERPDGSNFTLKIRSTKLEDSAMYFCASSAEIHNEQFFGPGTRLTVL.

The chain links TRBV7-2 to TRBJ1-5, with 8 bases matching TRBD1. The CDR3 covers 13 residues. J lost 6 bases, V lost 4 bases, and 2 bases had no gene match. CDR1 and CDR2 from the germline V gene are SGHTA and FQGNSA. CDR3 sequence: CASSSQGAQPQHF. The CDR3 nucleotides are TGTGCCAGCAGCTCTCAGGGGGCTCAGCCCCAGCATTTT.

The chain couples TRBV27 to TRBJ2-7; TRBD1 agrees at 9 bases. Germline CDR1 is MNHEY and CDR2 is SMNVEV (reference sequence). V dropped 5 bases and J dropped 0; count of bases not matched to a gene: 5. The CDR3 has 15 amino acids. The CDR3 sequence is CASSAGTGFSYEQYF. Written as DNA, the CDR3 is TGTGCCAGCAGTGCAGGGACAGGGTTCTCCTACGAGCAGTACTTC.